This T cell receptor beta chain was captured in a study of technical replicates of blood from four donors. Germline V CDR1 and CDR2: SGHKS, YYEKEE (reference sequence). This CDR3 is built from 13 residues. The V gene lost 4 bases and the J gene lost 3 bases, with 5 bases spanning the gap. This clone was found once. Clones were sequenced by immunoSEQ multiplex PCR, and TCRdb holds only the in-frame ones, with some missing. The data hold about 56,000 clones, with just under 95% observed a single time. The sequencing input was PBMCs. This receptor was obtained from a human donor in good health. Some clones in this sample may be carry-over from other donors' samples. The chain couples TRBV5-5 to TRBJ2-6, with no clear D. The CDR3 nucleotides are TGTGCCAGCAGCCTATATGGGGCCAACGTCCTGACTTTC. Protein: CASSLYGANVLTF.